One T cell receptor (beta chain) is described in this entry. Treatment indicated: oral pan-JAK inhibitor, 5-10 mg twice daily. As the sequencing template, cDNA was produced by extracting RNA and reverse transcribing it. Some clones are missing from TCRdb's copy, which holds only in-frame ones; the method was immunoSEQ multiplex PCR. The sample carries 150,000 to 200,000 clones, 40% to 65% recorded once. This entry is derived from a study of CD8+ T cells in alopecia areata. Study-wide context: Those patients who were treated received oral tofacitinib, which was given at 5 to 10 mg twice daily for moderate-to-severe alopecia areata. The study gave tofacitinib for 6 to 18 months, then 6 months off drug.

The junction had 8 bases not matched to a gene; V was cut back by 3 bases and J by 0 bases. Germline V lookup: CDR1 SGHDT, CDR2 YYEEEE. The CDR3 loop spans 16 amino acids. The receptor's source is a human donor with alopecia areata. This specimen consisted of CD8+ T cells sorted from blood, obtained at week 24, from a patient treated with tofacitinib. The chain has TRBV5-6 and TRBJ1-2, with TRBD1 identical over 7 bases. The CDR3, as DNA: TGTGCCAGCAGCTCCTGGACAGGAACAGCTAACTATGGCTACACCTTC. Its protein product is CASSSWTGTANYGYTF.